This T cell receptor beta chain appears in the sequencing data of a study of shared clonotypes between healthy human individuals. Background on the study: Plates per donor: three CD4 naive, three CD4 memory, two CD8 naive, one CD8 memory.

At a deep level, the assay was run. Assay used: immunoSEQ multiplex PCR; TCRdb lists only in-frame clones, some missing. In the table there are millions of clones, approximately 95% of which are singletons. Notes on the study in general: Estimated richness was generally greater in naive than memory subsets.

Comment on this clone: The antigen remains undetermined.

The clonotype originates from a man aged 18 to 29 in good health. Some clones in this sample may be carry-over from other donors' samples. The sample comprised naive CD4+ T cells from PBMCs. Subset denoted: CD45RA+ positively selected.

The CDR3 DNA reads as TGTGCCACCACCCGGGGTAGCGGGAATTACGAGCAGTACTTC. It specifies CATTRGSGNYEQYF. V gene TRBV10-3 combines with J gene TRBJ2-7; 8 bases map to TRBD2. The CDR3 is 14 residues long. Germline V lookup: CDR1 ENHRY, CDR2 SYGVKD. J gave up 4 bases and V 10 bases, and 12 bases lay outside the gene matches.